Each of the 23 T cell receptor beta chains below was sequenced from the same sample in a study of OX40 agonist ivuxolimab in advanced cancers. Clones were read by immunoSEQ multiplex PCR, and TCRdb kept only the in-frame ones, dropping some. The sample holds tens of thousands of clones, about 90% seen once. Sequenced here: CD4+ or CD8+ T cells sorted from blood, sampled in a trial of the OX40 agonist ivuxolimab. The source is an adult with an advanced solid tumor such as melanoma, head and neck, liver or kidney cancer.

The J gene is TRBJ1-2, the V gene TRBV4-2; 7 bases agree with TRBD1. Germline V gene lookup returns CDR1 LGHNA and CDR2 YNFKEQ. The CDR3 runs to 15 residues. Germline trimming cut 1 base from V and 1 base from J; bases unmatched to any gene: 3. This CDR3 reads CASSQGTGNNYGYTF. The CDR3, as DNA: TGTGCCAGCAGCCAAGGGACAGGAAATAACTATGGCTACACCTTC.

The chain is built from TRBV5-4 and TRBJ2-3, with D hard to call. The CDR3 length is 13 residues. Germline lookup yields CDR1 SGHNT and CDR2 YYREEE (reference sequence). The V gene lost 4 bases and the J gene lost 1 base, with 7 bases spanning the gap. The CDR3: CASSVGGTDTQYF. The CDR3, as DNA: TGTGCCAGCAGCGTCGGAGGCACAGATACGCAGTATTTT.

With respect to this clone: A junction boundary mismatches the germline segment, possibly from a read error. The gene calls are TRBV6-1 and TRBJ2-6; 7 nucleotides match TRBD2. CDR3 length: 18 residues. From germline, CDR1 is MNHNS and CDR2 SASEGT. CDR3 in amino acids: CASSKAGLETAGANVLTF. The CDR3 DNA reads TGTGCCAGCAGTAAAGCTGGACTAGAGACCGCTGGGGCCAACGTCCTGACTTTC.

This clone was picked up a small number of times. The chain has TRBV5-1 and TRBJ2-2, with D unclear. Germline V gene data show CDR1 as SGHRS and CDR2 as YFSETQ. V was shortened by 4 bases and J by 2 bases, with 12 bases between the two germline ends. This CDR3 region has 15 residues. The CDR3 spells CASSPQTHNTGELFF. CDR3 bases: TGCGCCAGCAGCCCGCAGACACATAACACCGGGGAGCTGTTTTTT.

The J gene is TRBJ2-1, the V gene TRBV11-2; 8 bases map to TRBD1. V lost 5 bases to trimming and J lost 6 bases; unmatched junction nucleotides: 9. The CDR3 has 15 amino acids. CDR1 SGHAT and CDR2 FQNNGV come from the germline V gene. The CDR3: CASSRPTGDGNEQFF. CDR3 sequence (DNA): TGTGCCAGCAGCCGGCCGACAGGGGATGGCAATGAGCAGTTCTTC. Full variable domain (remainder filled in from reference TRBV11-2 and TRBJ2-1): EAGVAQSPRYKIIEKRQSVAFWCNPISGHATLYWYQQILGQGPKLLIQFQNNGVVDDSQLPKDRFSAERLKGVDSTLKIQPAKLEDSAVYLCASSRPTGDGNEQFFGPGTRLTVL.

This clone occurred once. V is TRBV12-5 and J is TRBJ2-7; 12 nucleotides agree with TRBD2. V shed 6 bases and J 2 bases; nucleotides not matched to a gene: 5. Germline V gene sequence: CDR1 LGHNT, CDR2 FRNRAP. The CDR3 totals 15 residues. The CDR3 nucleotides read TGTGCTAGTGGGCCGGGACTAGCGGGTACCTACGAGCAGTACTTC. This translates into CASGPGLAGTYEQYF.

The V call is TRBV7-8, the J call TRBJ1-1; D is undetermined. Germline assignment: CDR1 SGHVS and CDR2 FQNEAQ. Deletions cut 4 bases from V and 1 base from J, with 13 bases between. The CDR3 extends over 15 amino acids. CDR3 DNA: TGTGCCAGCAGCTCCAGACGGCTATCGAACACTGAAGCTTTCTTT. It codes for CASSSRRLSNTEAFF.

The chain links TRBV5-1 to TRBJ2-7; 7 positions agree with TRBD1. This CDR3 spans 15 amino acids. After removal of 4 bases from V and 5 bases from J, the junction contained 12 bases not matched to a gene. Germline V gives CDR1 SGHRS, CDR2 YFSETQ. As DNA, the CDR3 is TGCGCCAGCAGCATTTCCCCGGGACAGCAACACGAGCAGTACTTC. It yields the protein CASSISPGQQHEQYF.

V is TRBV28 and J is TRBJ2-5; D gene unclear. The CDR3 loop spans 14 amino acids. Germline assignment: CDR1 MDHEN and CDR2 SYDVKM. V lost 2 bases, J lost 0 bases, and 7 bases lay in between. CDR3 coding DNA: TGTGCCAGCAGTTTAGTAGGAGACCAAGAGACCCAGTACTTC. Translation gives CASSLVGDQETQYF.

This chain links TRBV19 with TRBJ2-7; 7 positions agree with TRBD1. The CDR3 is made up of 16 amino acids. Germline V gene sequence: CDR1 LNHDA, CDR2 SQIVND (reference sequence). J was trimmed by 1 base and V by 5 bases; bases with no gene match: 11. CDR3 residues: CASSPSGQYSSYEQYF. The CDR3 DNA reads TGTGCCAGTAGTCCCTCGGGACAGTATTCTTCCTACGAGCAGTACTTC.

CDR3 sequence: CASSVGGISTDTQYF. The CDR3 region has the DNA TGTGCCAGCAGCGTAGGTGGAATTAGCACAGATACGCAGTATTTT. V and J are TRBV9 and TRBJ2-3; D remains unclear. CDR1 and CDR2 from the germline V gene are SGDLS and YYNGEE. The CDR3 covers 15 residues. V lost 0 bases, J lost 0 bases, and 8 bases lay in between.

This sequence joins TRBV4-3 and TRBJ2-3; 12 bases are a match to TRBD2. CDR3 length equals 19 residues. Trimming cost V 4 bases and J 0 bases; bases outside gene matches: 11. From germline, CDR1 is LGHNA and CDR2 YSLEER. The CDR3 loop is CASSPKGLAGGVSTDTQYF. Here the CDR3 DNA reads TGCGCCAGCAGCCCAAAGGGCCTAGCGGGAGGGGTAAGCACAGATACGCAGTATTTT.

V usage is TRBV28 and J usage is TRBJ2-7; D possibly corresponds to TRBD1 (7 bases). The CDR3 is made up of 15 amino acids. Germline V gene sequence: CDR1 MDHEN, CDR2 SYDVKM. V lost 2 bases and J lost 3, with 14 bases in between. CDR3 amino acids: CASSLTGDLLYEQYF. The CDR3 nucleotides are TGTGCCAGCAGTTTAACAGGGGACTTGCTCTACGAGCAGTACTTC.

J is TRBJ1-3 and V is TRBV6-5; TRBD1 matches at 8 bases. V shed 2 bases, J shed 4 bases, and the junction held 7 bases outside the gene matches. CDR3 size: 16 residues. The germline CDR1 and CDR2 sequences are MNHEY and SVGAGI. The DNA for the CDR3 is TGTGCCAGCAGTTACGCCCGTGGACAGGGAGGAAACACCATATATTTT. Encoded protein: CASSYARGQGGNTIYF.

The chain couples TRBV7-2 to TRBJ2-1, with 7 bases that match TRBD2. This CDR3 comprises 16 residues. J gave up 3 bases and V 1 base, and 6 bases lay outside the gene matches. Germline CDR1 and CDR2: SGHTA and FQGNSA. The DNA of the CDR3 is TGTGCCAGCAGCTTAGTTCGGCTAGCGGTCTACAATGAGCAGTTCTTC. It codes for CASSLVRLAVYNEQFF.

Only one count was recorded for this clone. The rearrangement uses TRBV18 and TRBJ1-5; maybe TRBD1 (5 bases). CDR1 and CDR2 (germline): KGHSH, LQKENI. This CDR3 contains 13 residues. V shed 3 bases and J shed 11 bases, with 14 bases lying between them. The CDR3 loop reads CASSPEGTSSQHF. CDR3 coding DNA: TGTGCCAGCTCACCGGAGGGGACCTCATCCCAGCATTTT.

The gene calls are TRBV7-9 and TRBJ1-6; D remains unclear. The CDR3 extends over 12 amino acids. Per the germline V gene, CDR1 is SEHNR and CDR2 is FQNEAQ (reference sequence). Deletions cut 5 bases from V and 7 bases from J, with 6 bases between. The DNA for the CDR3 is TGTGCCAGCAGCGGGTGGAATTCACCCCTCCACTTT. It specifies CASSGWNSPLHF.

This clone was counted a single time. V usage is TRBV7-6 and J usage is TRBJ1-1; 9 nucleotides agree with TRBD1. V shed 2 bases, J shed 1 base, and the junction held 5 bases outside the gene matches. The CDR3 has 16 amino acids. Germline values: CDR1 SGHVS, CDR2 FNYEAQ. The DNA for the CDR3 is TGTGCCAGCAGCTTAATCGGACAGGGGAAGAACACTGAAGCTTTCTTT. It specifies CASSLIGQGKNTEAFF.

About this clone: Other DNA sequences in the sample encode the same CDR3. The chain combines TRBV19 with TRBJ1-5; D remains unclear. V was cut by 1 base and J by 4 bases, with 11 bases left in between. The CDR3 sequence is 15 residues long. From germline, CDR1 is LNHDA and CDR2 SQIVND (reference sequence). CDR3 residues: CASSIGRSGNQPQHF. The CDR3 nucleotides are TGTGCCAGTAGTATAGGGCGGAGCGGTAATCAGCCCCAGCATTTT.

This chain joins TRBV11-3 and TRBJ2-5; 8 positions agree with TRBD2. V lost 3 bases to trimming and J lost 2 bases; unmatched junction nucleotides: 2. This CDR3 comprises 14 residues. Germline values: CDR1 SGHNT, CDR2 YENEEA. CDR3 nucleotides: TGTGCCAGCAGCTTCCCTAGCGGGCAAGAGACCCAGTACTTC. This encodes CASSFPSGQETQYF.

The chain uses TRBV13 and TRBJ2-7, with D perhaps given as TRBD1 or TRBD2 (6 bases each). Trimming left V 5 bases short and J 7 bases short, with 21 bases between. Germline-derived CDR1 and CDR2 are PRHDT and FYEKMQ (reference sequence). CDR3 length: 15 amino acids. The CDR3 region has the DNA TGTGCCAGCAGCCCCACCGGGGGCGCAGGGAAAGAGCAGTACTTC. This translates into CASSPTGGAGKEQYF.

This chain links TRBV7-2 with TRBJ1-2, with TRBD1 matching 12 bases. Germline trimming cut 2 bases from V and 4 bases from J; bases unmatched to any gene: 8. The germline CDR1 and CDR2 sequences are SGHTA and FQGNSA. This CDR3 has 17 amino acids. The CDR3 loop reads CASSLREGTGGRYGYTF. As DNA, the CDR3 is TGTGCCAGCAGCTTACGCGAAGGGACAGGGGGCCGCTATGGCTACACCTTC.

This rearrangement joins TRBV6-5 to TRBJ2-7, with 7 bases identical to TRBD2. The CDR3 is 14 residues long. Germline V gene lookup returns CDR1 MNHEY and CDR2 SVGAGI. The V gene end was trimmed by 7 bases and the J gene end by 0 bases; junction bases not matched to a gene: 6. The CDR3 DNA is TGTGCCAGCAACCCGGGGGAGGGCTCCTACGAGCAGTACTTC. Its protein is CASNPGEGSYEQYF.